This TCR beta chain was recorded in a study of T-cell memory formation after mild COVID-19. General study findings and limits: Clones that shrank (day 15 to 85) were balanced CD4/CD8, whereas later expanders leaned CD4+. Most CD4+ clones that shrank were in CM and EM, while CD8+ ones turned up in EMRA. Pre-infection memory contained some responding clones, which suggested that cross-reactive memory had joined.

It was 5'RACE with constant-segment primers that produced the TCR alpha and TCR beta cDNA libraries, which carried sample barcodes and UMIs. TCRdb processed the 5' RACE reads anew with MiXCR; each CDR3 protein has one entry. The sample gives hundreds of thousands of distinct CDR3 sequences, 18% of which show up once; more than 10% is in the top ten. The CDR3 is made up of 15 amino acids. Looked up from germline, CDR1 is SGHTA and CDR2 is FQGTGA. With V trimmed by 5 bases and J by 4 bases, 7 bases remained unmatched. About this clonotype: Its matching antigen is unknown.

The sequence was obtained from an adult woman who had mild COVID-19 (a few samples of this study predate the infection). Cell type and time point are not known. Specimen: PBMCs or a T cell subset sorted from them (not recorded which). The J gene is TRBJ1-2, the V gene TRBV7-3, with TRBD1 identical over 10 bases. As DNA, the CDR3 is TGTGCCAGCAGCAGCGGGACAGGGGAGGCCTATGGCTACACCTTC. This encodes CASSSGTGEAYGYTF.